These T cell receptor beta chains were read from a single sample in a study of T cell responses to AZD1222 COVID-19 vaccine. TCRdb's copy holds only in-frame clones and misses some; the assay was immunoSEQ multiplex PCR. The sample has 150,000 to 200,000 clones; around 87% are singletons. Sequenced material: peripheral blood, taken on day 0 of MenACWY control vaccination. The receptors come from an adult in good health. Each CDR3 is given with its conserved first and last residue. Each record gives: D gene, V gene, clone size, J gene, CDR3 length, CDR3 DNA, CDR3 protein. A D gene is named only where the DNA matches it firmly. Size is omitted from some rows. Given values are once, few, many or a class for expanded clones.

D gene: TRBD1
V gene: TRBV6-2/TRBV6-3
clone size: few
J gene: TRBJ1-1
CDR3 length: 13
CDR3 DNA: TGTGCCAGCAGTTTCCCGGGACAGGGTGAAGCTTTCTTT
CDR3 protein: CASSFPGQGEAFF

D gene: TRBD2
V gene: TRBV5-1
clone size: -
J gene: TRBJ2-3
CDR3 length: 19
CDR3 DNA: TGCGCCAGCAGCTTGGACCTAGCGGGGGGACGTATCAGCACAGATACGCAGTATTTT
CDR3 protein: CASSLDLAGGRISTDTQYF

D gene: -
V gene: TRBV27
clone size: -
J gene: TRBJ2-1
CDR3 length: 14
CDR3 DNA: TGTGCCAGCAGTTTTTCGTCCCCCGCTAGGGAGCAGTTCTTC
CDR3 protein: CASSFSSPAREQFF

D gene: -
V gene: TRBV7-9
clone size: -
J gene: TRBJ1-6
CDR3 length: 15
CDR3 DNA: TGTGCCAGCAGCTCCTCTGGAGGGGCAGGTTCACCCCTCCACTTT
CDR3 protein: CASSSSGGAGSPLHF

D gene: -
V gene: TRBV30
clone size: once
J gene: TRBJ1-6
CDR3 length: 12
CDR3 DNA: TGTGCCTGGACCGTAGGTCCCGGTCCCCTCCACTTT
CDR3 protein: CAWTVGPGPLHF

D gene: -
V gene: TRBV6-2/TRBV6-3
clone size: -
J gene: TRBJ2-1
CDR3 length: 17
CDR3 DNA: TGTGCCAGCAGTTACCCACCGGGACACTTCTCCTACAATGAGCAGTTCTTC
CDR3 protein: CASSYPPGHFSYNEQFF

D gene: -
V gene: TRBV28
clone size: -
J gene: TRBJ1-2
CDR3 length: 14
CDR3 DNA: TGTGCCAGCAGGCGATTACAGGGATCCTATGGCTACACCTTC
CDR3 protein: CASRRLQGSYGYTF

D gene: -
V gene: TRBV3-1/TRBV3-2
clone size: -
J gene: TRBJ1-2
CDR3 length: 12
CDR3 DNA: TGTGCCAGCAAGGGAACGGCCTATGGCTACACCTTC
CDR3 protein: CASKGTAYGYTF

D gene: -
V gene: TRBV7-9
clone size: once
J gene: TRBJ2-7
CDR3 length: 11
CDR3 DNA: TGTGCCAGCAGCTCATACTACGAGCAGTACTTC
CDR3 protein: CASSSYYEQYF

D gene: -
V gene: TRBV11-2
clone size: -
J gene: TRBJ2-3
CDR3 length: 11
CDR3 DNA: TGTGCCAGCAGCAATACAGATACGCAGTATTTT
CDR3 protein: CASSNTDTQYF

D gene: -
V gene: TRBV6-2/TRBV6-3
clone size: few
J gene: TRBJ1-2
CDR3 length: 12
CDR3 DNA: TGTGCCAGCAGCAACTCAGGCTATGGCTACACCTTC
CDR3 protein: CASSNSGYGYTF

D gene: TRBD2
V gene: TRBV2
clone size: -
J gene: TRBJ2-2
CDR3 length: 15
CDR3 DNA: TGTGCCAGCAGCTCCGGGACTAGATACACCGGGGAGCTGTTTTTT
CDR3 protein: CASSSGTRYTGELFF

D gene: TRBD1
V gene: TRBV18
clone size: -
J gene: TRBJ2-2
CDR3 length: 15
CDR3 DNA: TGTGCCAGCTCACGCGGACAGGGCTCCCCCGGGGAGCTGTTTTTT
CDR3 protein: CASSRGQGSPGELFF

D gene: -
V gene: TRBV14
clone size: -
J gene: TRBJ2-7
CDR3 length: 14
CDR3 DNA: TGTGCCAGCAGCCAAGTCAGGGGGGCCTACGAGCAGTACTTC
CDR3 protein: CASSQVRGAYEQYF

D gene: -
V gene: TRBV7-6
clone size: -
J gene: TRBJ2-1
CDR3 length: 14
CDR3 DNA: TGTGCCAGCAGCTTAGTTTTGGATGAGGGTGAGCAGTTCTTC
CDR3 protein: CASSLVLDEGEQFF

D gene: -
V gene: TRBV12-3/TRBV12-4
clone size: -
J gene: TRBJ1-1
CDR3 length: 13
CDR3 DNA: TGTGCCAGCAGTTCCTCCGGGACACTTGAAGCTTTCTTT
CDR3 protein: CASSSSGTLEAFF

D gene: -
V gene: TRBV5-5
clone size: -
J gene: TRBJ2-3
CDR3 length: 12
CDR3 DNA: TGTGCCAGCAGCGACTTCACAGATACGCAGTATTTT
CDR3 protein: CASSDFTDTQYF

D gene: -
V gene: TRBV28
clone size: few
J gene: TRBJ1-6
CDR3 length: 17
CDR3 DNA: TGTGCCAGCAGTTTCCGGCAGACGGTCGCCTATAATTCACCCCTCCACTTT
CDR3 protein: CASSFRQTVAYNSPLHF

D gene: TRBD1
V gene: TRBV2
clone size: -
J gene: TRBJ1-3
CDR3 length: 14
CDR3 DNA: TGTGCCAGCATTCCGGGACAGGGGTACAACACCATATATTTT
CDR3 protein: CASIPGQGYNTIYF

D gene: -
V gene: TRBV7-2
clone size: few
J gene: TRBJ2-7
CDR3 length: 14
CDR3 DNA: TGTGCCAGCAGCTTGTTCGGGTTCTCGTACGAGCAGTACTTC
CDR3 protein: CASSLFGFSYEQYF

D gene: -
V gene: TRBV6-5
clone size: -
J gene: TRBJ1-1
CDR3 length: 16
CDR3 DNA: TGTGCCAGCAGTTACGGGACATTAGCAACGGGGACTGAAGCTTTCTTT
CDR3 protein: CASSYGTLATGTEAFF

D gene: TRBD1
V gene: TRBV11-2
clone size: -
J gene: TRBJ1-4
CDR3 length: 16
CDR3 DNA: TGTGCCAGCAGCTTAGGGCAGGGGGTCGGAGGGGAAAAACTGTTTTTT
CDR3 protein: CASSLGQGVGGEKLFF

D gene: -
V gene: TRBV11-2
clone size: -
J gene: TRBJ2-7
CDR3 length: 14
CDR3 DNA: TGTGCCAGCAGCTTAGATACAGGGACCTACGAGCAGTACTTC
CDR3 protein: CASSLDTGTYEQYF

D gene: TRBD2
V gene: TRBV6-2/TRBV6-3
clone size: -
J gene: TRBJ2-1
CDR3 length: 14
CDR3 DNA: TGTGCCAGCAGTGCCCGACTAGCGGGGGGACATCGGTTCTTC
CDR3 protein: CASSARLAGGHRFF

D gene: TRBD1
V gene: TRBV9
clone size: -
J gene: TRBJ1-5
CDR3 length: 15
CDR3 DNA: TGTGCCAGCAGCAAGGGACAGGTGGGCGGTCAGCCCCAGCATTTT
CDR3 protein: CASSKGQVGGQPQHF

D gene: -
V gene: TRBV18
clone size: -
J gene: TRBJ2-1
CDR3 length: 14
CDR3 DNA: TGTGCCAGCTCACCCCGGACGCGGAACAATGAGCAGTTCTTC
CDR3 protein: CASSPRTRNNEQFF

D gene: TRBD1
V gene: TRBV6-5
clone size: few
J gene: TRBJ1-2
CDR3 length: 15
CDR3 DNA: TGTGCCAGCAGTTACACAGGGACAGCAAACTATGGCTACACCTTC
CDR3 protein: CASSYTGTANYGYTF

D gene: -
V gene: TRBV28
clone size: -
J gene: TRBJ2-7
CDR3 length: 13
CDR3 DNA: TGTGCCAGCAGTTTGCCCGCTCCGGGCGAGCAGTACTTC
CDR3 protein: CASSLPAPGEQYF

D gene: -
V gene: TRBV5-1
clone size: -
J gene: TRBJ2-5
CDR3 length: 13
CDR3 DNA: TGCGCCAGCAGCTCCCCGGGGGCGGAGACCCAGTACTTC
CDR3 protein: CASSSPGAETQYF

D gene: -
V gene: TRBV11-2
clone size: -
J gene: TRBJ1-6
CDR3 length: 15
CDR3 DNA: TGTGCCAGCAGCTTAGGGGGGGCGTCTAATTCACCCCTCCACTTT
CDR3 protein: CASSLGGASNSPLHF

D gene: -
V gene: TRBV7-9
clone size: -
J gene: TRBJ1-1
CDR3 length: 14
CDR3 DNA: TGTGCCAGCAGCTTTGGGATCTCGAACACTGAAGCTTTCTTT
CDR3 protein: CASSFGISNTEAFF

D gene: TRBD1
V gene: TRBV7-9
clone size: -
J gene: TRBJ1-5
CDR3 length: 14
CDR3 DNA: TGTGCCAGCAGCCCTCTGACAGGGAACCAGCCCCAGCATTTT
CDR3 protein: CASSPLTGNQPQHF

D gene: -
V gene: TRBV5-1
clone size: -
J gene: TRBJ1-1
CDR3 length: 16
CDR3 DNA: TGCGCCAGCAGCTCCGAGTTCCCGGATCCCCCTCCTGGAGCTTTCTTT
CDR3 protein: CASSSEFPDPPPGAFF

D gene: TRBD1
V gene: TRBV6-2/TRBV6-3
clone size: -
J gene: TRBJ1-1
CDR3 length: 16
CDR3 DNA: TGTGCCAGCAGCTCCGGGACAGGGGCCGTCGACACTGAAGCTTTCTTT
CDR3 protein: CASSSGTGAVDTEAFF

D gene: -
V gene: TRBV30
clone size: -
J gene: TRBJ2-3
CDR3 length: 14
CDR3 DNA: TGTGCCTGGAGTGTACTATCTGGGGCGGATACGCAGTATTTT
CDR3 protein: CAWSVLSGADTQYF

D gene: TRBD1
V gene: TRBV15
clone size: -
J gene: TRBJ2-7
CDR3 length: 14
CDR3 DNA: TGTGCCACCAGCAGAGCAGGGGGCGAGAGCGAGCAGTACTTC
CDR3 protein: CATSRAGGESEQYF

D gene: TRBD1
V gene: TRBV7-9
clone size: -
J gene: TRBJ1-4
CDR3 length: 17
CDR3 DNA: TGTGCCAGCAGCTCTCCCGGGACAGGGAACACTAATGAAAAACTGTTTTTT
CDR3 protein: CASSSPGTGNTNEKLFF

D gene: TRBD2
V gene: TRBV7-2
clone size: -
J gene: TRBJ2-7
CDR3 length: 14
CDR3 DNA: TGTGCCAGCAGCTCGGGGGGGAACTCCTACGAGCAGTACTTC
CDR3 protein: CASSSGGNSYEQYF

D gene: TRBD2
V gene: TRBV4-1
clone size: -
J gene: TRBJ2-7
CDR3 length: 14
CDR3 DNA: TGCGCCAGCAGCCAAGAAACGGGAGGTAGGGAGCAGTACTTC
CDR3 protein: CASSQETGGREQYF

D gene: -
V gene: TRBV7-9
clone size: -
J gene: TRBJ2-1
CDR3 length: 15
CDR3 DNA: TGTGCCAGCAGCTTAGGGAGGGACAGCTACAATGAGCAGTTCTTC
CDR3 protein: CASSLGRDSYNEQFF

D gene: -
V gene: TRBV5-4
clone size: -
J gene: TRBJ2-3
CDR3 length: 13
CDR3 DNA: TGTGCCAGCAGCGTCCGGGACACAGATACGCAGTATTTT
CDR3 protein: CASSVRDTDTQYF

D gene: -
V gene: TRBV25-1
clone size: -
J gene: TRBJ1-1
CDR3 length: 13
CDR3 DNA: TGTGCCAGCAGTGAAATGAGGAACACTGAAGCTTTCTTT
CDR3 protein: CASSEMRNTEAFF

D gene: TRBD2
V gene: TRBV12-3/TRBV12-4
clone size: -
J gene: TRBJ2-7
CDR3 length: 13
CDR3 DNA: TGTGCCAGCAGTTTGGGGGGGACCTACGAGCAGTACTTC
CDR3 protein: CASSLGGTYEQYF

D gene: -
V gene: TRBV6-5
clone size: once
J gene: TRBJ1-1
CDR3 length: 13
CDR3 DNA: TGTGCCAGCAGTTACTCTAGGGTCGGGGGAGCTTTCTTT
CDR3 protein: CASSYSRVGGAFF

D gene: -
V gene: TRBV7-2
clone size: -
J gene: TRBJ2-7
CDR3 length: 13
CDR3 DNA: TGTGCCAGCAGCTTAAGGCCGATCAGGGAGCAGTACTTC
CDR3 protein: CASSLRPIREQYF

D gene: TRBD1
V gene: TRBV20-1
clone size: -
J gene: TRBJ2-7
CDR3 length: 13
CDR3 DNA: TGCAGTGCTAGTTCGAAGGGGGCCCACGAGCAGTACTTC
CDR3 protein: CSASSKGAHEQYF

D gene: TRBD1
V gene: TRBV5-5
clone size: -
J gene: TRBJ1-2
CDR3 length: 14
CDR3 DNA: TGTGCCAGCAGCTTGGAGGCAGGGGGGAGAGGCTACACCTTC
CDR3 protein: CASSLEAGGRGYTF

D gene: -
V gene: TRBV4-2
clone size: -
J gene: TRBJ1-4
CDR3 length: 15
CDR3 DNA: TGTGCCAGCAGCCAAGATCTAGGGGTGGATGAAAAACTGTTTTTT
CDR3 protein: CASSQDLGVDEKLFF

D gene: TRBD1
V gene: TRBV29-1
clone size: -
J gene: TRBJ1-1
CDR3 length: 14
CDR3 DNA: TGCAGCGTTGGGGGAGACAGGGCCAACACTGAAGCTTTCTTT
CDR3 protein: CSVGGDRANTEAFF

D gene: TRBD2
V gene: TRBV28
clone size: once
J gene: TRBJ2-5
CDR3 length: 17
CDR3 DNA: TGTGCCAGCAGTTTCTCTCTAGAAGGAGGGGAGGGAGAGACCCAGTACTTC
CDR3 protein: CASSFSLEGGEGETQYF

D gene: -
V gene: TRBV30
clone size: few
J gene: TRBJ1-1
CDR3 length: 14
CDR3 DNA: TGTGCCTGGAGCCCGGGACACCTCTACACTGAAGCTTTCTTT
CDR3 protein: CAWSPGHLYTEAFF

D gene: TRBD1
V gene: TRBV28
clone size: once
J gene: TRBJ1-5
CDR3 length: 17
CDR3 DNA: TGTGCCAGCAGTTCTGATAGACAGGGCTTTAGCAATCAGCCCCAGCATTTT
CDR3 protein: CASSSDRQGFSNQPQHF

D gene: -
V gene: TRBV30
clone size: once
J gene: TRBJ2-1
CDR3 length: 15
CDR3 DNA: TGTGCCTGGAGTGATCCGGGGGTTAGTTACAATGAGCAGTTCTTC
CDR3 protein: CAWSDPGVSYNEQFF

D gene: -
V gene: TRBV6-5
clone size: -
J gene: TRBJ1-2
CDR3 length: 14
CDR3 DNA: TGTGCCAGCAGCTATGACAGATTCAACTATGGCTACACCTTC
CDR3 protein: CASSYDRFNYGYTF

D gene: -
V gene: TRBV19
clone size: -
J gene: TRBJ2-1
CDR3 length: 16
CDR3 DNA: TGTGCCAGTAGTATTTCCTCGGGTCACACCTACAATGAGCAGTTCTTC
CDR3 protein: CASSISSGHTYNEQFF